This T cell receptor (beta chain) was identified during a study of neoadjuvant anti-PD-1 for oral cavity cancer. Measured with immunoSEQ multiplex PCR; TCRdb has only the in-frame clones, and not every one. Here the sample spans tens of thousands of clones, 80% to 90% being singletons. Concerning this clone itself: Its specificity is not known.

Stage II-IVA oral cavity squamous cell carcinoma was new and untreated by systemic or radiation therapy. Whole-study findings and limits: Pretreatment Treg/Th17 ratio correlated inversely with post-treatment tumor clonality.

Trimming at V came to 4 bases and at J to 4 bases, leaving 8 bases not matched to a gene. The CDR3 contains 16 residues. Germline V gene lookup returns CDR1 MNHEY and CDR2 SMNVEV (reference sequence). The chain combines TRBV27 with TRBJ2-5; 11 bases are a match to TRBD1. The starting material was PBMCs, obtained before nivolumab (anti-PD-1) treatment. This receptor was identified in a person aged 35 to 85 with oral cavity squamous cell carcinoma. Here the CDR3 DNA reads TGTGCCAGCAGTTATTTGGGACAGGGGGATAGAGAGACCCAGTACTTC. Translating gives CASSYLGQGDRETQYF.